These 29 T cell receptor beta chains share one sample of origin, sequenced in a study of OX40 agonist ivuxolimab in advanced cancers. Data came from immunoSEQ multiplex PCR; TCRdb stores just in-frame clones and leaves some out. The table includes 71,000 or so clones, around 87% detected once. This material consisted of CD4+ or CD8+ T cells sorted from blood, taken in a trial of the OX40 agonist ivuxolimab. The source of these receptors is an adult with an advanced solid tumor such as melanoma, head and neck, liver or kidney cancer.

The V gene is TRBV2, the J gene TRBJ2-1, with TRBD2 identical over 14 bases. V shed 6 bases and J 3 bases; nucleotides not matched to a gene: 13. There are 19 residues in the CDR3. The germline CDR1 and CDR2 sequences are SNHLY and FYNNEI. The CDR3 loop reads CASRQTGLAGAVYYNEQFF. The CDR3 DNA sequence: TGTGCCAGCAGGCAAACGGGACTAGCGGGAGCAGTTTACTACAATGAGCAGTTCTTC.

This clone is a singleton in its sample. The CDR3 protein is CSVSGTGGRYEQFF. The DNA for the CDR3 is TGCAGCGTGTCCGGGACAGGGGGTCGCTATGAGCAGTTCTTC. V is TRBV29-1 and J is TRBJ2-1; TRBD1 matches at 11 bases. CDR3 length equals 14 residues. The ends lost 6 bases at V and 8 bases at J; junction bases unmatched: 9. Germline values: CDR1 SQVTM, CDR2 ANQGSEA.

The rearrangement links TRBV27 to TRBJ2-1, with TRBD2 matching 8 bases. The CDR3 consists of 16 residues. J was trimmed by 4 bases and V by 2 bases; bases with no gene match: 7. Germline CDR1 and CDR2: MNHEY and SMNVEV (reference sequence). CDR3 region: CASSLAGTRYYNEQFF. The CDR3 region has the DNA TGTGCCAGCAGTTTAGCCGGGACTAGGTATTACAATGAGCAGTTCTTC.

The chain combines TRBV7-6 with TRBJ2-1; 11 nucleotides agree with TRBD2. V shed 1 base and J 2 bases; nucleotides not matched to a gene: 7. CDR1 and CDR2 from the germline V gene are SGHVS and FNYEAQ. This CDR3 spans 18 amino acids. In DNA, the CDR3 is TGTGCCAGCAGCTTAGGTCCTAGCGGGAGGAGGACCTACAATGAGCAGTTCTTC. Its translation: CASSLGPSGRRTYNEQFF.

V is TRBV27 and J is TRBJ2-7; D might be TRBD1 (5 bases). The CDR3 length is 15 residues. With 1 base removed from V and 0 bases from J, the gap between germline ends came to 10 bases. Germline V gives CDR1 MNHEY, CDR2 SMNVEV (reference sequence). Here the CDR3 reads CASSLYQGSSYEQYF. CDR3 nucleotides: TGTGCCAGCAGTTTATATCAGGGCAGCTCCTACGAGCAGTACTTC.

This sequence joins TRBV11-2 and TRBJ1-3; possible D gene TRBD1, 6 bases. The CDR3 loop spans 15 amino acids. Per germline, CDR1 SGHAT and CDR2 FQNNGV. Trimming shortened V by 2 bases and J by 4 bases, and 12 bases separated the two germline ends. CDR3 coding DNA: TGTGCCAGCAGCTTATCAGGGGCCTTGGGAAACACCATATATTTT. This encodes CASSLSGALGNTIYF. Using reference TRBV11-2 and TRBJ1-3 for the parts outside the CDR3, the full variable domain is EAGVAQSPRYKIIEKRQSVAFWCNPISGHATLYWYQQILGQGPKLLIQFQNNGVVDDSQLPKDRFSAERLKGVDSTLKIQPAKLEDSAVYLCASSLSGALGNTIYFGEGSWLTVV.

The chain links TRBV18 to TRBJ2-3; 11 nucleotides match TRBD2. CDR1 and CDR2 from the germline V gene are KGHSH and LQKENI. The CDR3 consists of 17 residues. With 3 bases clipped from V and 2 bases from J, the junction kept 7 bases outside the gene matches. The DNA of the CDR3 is TGTGCCAGCTCACCCGGGACTAGCGGAGTTAACACAGATACGCAGTATTTT. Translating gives CASSPGTSGVNTDTQYF.

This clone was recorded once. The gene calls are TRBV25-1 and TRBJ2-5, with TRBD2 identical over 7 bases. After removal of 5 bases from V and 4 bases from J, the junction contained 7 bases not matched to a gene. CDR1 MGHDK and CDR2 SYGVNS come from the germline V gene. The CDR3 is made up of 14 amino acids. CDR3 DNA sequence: TGTGCCAGCAGTTCGTTGACGGGAGGAGAGACCCAGTACTTC. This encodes CASSSLTGGETQYF. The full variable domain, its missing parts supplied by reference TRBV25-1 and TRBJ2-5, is EADIYQTPRYLVIGTGKKITLECSQTMGHDKMYWYQQDPGMELHLIHYSYGVNSTEKGDLSSESTVSRIRTEHFPLTLESARPSHTSQYLCASSSLTGGETQYFGPGTRLLVL.

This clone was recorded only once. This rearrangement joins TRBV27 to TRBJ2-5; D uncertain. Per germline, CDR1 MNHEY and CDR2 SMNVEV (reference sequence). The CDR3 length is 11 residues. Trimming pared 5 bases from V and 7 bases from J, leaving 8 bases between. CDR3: CASSPWVTQYF. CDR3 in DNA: TGTGCCAGCAGTCCGTGGGTGACCCAGTACTTC.

In DNA form, the CDR3 reads TGTGCCAGCAGCACCGGGACAGGGGTCAATCAGCCCCAGCATTTT. Its protein is CASSTGTGVNQPQHF. The chain uses TRBV7-9 and TRBJ1-5; 10 positions agree with TRBD1. The germline CDR1 and CDR2 sequences are SEHNR and FQNEAQ (reference sequence). The CDR3 has 15 amino acids. With V trimmed by 5 bases and J by 3 bases, 4 bases remained unmatched.

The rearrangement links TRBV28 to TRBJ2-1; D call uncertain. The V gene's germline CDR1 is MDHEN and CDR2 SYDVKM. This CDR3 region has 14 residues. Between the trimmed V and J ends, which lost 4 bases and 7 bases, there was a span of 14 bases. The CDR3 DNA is TGTGCCAGCAGTTCCGCTGGCTCGGCTAATGAGCAGTTCTTC. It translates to CASSSAGSANEQFF. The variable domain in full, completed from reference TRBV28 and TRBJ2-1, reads DVKVTQSSRYLVKRTGEKVFLECVQDMDHENMFWYRQDPGLGLRLIYFSYDVKMKEKGDIPEGYSVSREKKERFSLILESASTNQTSMYLCASSSAGSANEQFFGPGTRLTVL.

The CDR3 DNA reads as TGTGCCAGCAGCTTGGTCTCGGGGTGGTATGGCTACACCTTC. It specifies CASSLVSGWYGYTF. This chain joins TRBV5-8 and TRBJ1-2; no definite D call. The V end was cut by 0 bases, the J end by 5 bases, with 11 bases between. This CDR3 is 14 amino acids long. Per the germline V gene, CDR1 is SGHTS and CDR2 is YDEGEE.

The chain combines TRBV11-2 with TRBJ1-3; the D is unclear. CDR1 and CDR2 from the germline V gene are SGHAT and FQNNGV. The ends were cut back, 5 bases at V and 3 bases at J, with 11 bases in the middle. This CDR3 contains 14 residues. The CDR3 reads CASSPSRRGNTIYF. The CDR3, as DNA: TGTGCCAGCAGCCCGAGCAGGCGTGGAAACACCATATATTTT.

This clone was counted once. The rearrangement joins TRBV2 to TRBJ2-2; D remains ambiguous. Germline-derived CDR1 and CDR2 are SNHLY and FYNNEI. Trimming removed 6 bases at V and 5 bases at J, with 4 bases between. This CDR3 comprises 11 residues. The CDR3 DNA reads TGTGCCAGCAGGCAGACCGGGGAGCTGTTTTTT. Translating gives CASRQTGELFF.

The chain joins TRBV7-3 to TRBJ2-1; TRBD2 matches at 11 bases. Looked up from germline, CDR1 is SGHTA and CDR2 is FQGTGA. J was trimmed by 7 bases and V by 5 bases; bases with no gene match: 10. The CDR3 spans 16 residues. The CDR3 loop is CASSVGLAEGLNEQFF. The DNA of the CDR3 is TGTGCCAGCAGCGTGGGACTAGCGGAGGGGTTGAATGAGCAGTTCTTC.

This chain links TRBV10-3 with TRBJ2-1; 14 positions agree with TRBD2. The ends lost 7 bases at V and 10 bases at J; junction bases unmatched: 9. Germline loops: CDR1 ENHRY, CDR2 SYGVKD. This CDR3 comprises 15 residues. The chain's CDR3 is CAITPGLAGEREQFF. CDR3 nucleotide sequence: TGTGCCATCACGCCGGGACTAGCGGGAGAGCGGGAGCAGTTCTTC.

CDR3 DNA sequence: TGTGCCAGCAGTTACTCGAGGGTTAACTATGGCTACACCTTC. Amino acids: CASSYSRVNYGYTF. The chain has TRBV6-6 and TRBJ1-2; D gene uncertain. Trimming pared 0 bases from V and 1 base from J, leaving 6 bases between. Germline CDR1 and CDR2: MNHNY and SVGAGI (reference sequence). This CDR3 region has 14 residues.

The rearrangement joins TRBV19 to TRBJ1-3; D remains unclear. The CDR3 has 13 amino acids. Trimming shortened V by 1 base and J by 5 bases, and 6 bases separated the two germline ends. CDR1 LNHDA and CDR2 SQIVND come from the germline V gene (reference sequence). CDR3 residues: CASSIAGRNTIYF. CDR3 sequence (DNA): TGTGCCAGTAGTATAGCGGGGAGAAACACCATATATTTT.

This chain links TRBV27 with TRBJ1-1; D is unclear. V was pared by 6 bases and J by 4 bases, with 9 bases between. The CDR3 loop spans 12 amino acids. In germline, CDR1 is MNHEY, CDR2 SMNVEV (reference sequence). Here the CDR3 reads CASRNGFTEAFF. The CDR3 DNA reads TGTGCCAGCAGGAATGGGTTCACTGAAGCTTTCTTT.

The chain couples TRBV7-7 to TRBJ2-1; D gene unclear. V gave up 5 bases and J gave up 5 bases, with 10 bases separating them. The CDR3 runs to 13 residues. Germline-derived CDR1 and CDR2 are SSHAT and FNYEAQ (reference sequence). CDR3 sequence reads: CASSHGSNNEQFF. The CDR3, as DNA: TGTGCCAGCAGCCATGGGTCCAACAATGAGCAGTTCTTC. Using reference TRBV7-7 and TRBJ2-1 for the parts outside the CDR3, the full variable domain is GAGVSQSPRYKVTKRGQDVTLRCDPISSHATLYWYQQALGQGPEFLTYFNYEAQPDKSGLPSDRFSAERPEGSISTLTIQRTEQRDSAMYRCASSHGSNNEQFFGPGTRLTVL.

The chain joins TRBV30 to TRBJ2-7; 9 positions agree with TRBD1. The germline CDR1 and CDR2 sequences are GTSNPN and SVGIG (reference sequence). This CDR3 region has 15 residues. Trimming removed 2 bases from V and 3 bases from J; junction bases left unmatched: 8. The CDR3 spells CAWSRRGTGYYEQYF. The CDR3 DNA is TGTGCCTGGAGTCGACGGGGGACAGGGTACTACGAGCAGTACTTC.

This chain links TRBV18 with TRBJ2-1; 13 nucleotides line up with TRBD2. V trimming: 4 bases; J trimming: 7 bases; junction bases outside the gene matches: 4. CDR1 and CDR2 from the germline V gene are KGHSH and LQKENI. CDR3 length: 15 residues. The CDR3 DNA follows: TGTGCCAGCTCACAACTAGCGGGAGGGCAGAATGAGCAGTTCTTC. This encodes CASSQLAGGQNEQFF.

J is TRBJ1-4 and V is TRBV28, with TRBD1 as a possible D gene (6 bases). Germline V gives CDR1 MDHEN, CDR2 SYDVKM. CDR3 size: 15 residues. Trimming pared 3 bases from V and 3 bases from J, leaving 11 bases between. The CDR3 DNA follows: TGTGCCAGCAGTTTCATCGGGGGCTCTAATGAAAAACTGTTTTTT. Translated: CASSFIGGSNEKLFF.

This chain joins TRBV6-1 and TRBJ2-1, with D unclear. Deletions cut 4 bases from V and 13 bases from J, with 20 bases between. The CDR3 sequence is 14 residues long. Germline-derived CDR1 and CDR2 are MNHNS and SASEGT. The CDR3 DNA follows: TGTGCCAGCAGTGCTCAAATTGACCCGGTTTCCCAGTTCTTC. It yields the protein CASSAQIDPVSQFF.

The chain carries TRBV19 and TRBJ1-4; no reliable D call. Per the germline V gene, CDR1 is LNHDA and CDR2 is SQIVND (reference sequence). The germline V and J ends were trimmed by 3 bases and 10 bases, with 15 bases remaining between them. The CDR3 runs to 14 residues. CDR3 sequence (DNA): TGTGCCAGTAGTATGAGACCCCAGGAGGGAAAACTGTTTTTT. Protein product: CASSMRPQEGKLFF.

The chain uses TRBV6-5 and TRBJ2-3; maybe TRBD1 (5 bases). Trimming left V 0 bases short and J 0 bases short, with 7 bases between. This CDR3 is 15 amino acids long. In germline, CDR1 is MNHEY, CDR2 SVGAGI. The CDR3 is CASSYSQGSTDTQYF. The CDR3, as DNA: TGTGCCAGCAGTTACTCTCAGGGAAGCACAGATACGCAGTATTTT.

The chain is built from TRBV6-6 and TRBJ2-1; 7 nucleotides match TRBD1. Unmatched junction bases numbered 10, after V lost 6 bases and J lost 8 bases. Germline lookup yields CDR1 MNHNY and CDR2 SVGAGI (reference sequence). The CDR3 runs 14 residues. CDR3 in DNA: TGTGCCAGCAGACGGGACAGTGGGGTGGATGAGCAGTTCTTC. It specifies CASRRDSGVDEQFF.

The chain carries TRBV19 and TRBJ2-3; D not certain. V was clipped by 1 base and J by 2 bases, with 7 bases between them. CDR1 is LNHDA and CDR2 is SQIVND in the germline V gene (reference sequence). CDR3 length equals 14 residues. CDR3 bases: TGTGCCAGTAGTATAGGACTTAACACAGATACGCAGTATTTT. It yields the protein CASSIGLNTDTQYF.

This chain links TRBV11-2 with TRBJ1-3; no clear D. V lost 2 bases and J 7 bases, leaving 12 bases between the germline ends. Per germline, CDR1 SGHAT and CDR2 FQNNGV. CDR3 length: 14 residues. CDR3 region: CASSLNGLANTIYF. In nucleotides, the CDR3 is TGTGCCAGCAGCTTAAACGGACTCGCCAACACCATATATTTT.